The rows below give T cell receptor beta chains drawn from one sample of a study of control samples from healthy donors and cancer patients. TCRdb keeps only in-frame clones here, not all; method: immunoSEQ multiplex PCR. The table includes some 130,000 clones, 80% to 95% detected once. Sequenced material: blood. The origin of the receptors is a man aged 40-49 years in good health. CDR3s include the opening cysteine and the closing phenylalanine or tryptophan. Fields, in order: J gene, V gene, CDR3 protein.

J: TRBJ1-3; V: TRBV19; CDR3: CASSPTGTGNTIYF
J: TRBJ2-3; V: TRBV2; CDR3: CASSDLAGSSTDTQYF
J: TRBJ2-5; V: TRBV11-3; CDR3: CASSARTSGGKETQYF
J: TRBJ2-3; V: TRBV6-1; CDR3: CASSGGAAKGTDTQYF
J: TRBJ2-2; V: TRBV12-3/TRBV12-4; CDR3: CASSFTLTGELFF
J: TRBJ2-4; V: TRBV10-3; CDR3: CAISESFSGTNIQYF
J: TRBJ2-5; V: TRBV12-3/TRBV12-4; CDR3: CASQGQFQETQYF
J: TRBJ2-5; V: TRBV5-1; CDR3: CASSSLLAGGIETQYF
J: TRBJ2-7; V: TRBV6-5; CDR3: CATQLGGTYEQYF
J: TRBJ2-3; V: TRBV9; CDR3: CASSAGRPDTQYF
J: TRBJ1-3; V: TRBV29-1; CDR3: CSGRQGSGNTIYF
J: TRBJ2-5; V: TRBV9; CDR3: CASSSAGGGETQYF
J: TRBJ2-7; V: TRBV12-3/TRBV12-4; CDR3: CASSSYEQYF
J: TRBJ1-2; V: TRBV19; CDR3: CASSIASPGRARGYTF
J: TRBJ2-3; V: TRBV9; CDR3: CASSGMGQGSTDTQYF
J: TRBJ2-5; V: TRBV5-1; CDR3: CASSPGSQETQYF
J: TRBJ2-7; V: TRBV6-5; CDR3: CASSLYSNSYEQYF
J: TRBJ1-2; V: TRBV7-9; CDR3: CASSDQGHGYTF
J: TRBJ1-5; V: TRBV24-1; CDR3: CATSDAGTGVNQPQHF
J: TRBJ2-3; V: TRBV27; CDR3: CASSSRGLAGLDTQYF
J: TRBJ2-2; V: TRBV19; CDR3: CASSDPGGANTGELFF
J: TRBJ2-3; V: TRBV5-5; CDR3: CAIGPDPSPDTQYF
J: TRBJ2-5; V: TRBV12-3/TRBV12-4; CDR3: CASSQSRETQYF
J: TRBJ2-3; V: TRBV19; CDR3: CASSIDRVDTDTQYF
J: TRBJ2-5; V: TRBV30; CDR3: CAWSVRGGETQYF
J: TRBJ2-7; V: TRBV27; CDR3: CASSLGQGAWHF
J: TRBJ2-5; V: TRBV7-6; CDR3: CASSLVFGQETQYF
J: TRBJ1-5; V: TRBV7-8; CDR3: CASSGGAGGNQPQHF
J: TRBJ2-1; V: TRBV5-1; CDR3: CASSHGERGYEQFF
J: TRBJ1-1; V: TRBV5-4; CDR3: CASTPGGGDTEAFF
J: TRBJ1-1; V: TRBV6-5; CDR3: CASSYSNWGSETEAFF
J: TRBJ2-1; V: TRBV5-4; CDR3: CASRQSGGTYNEQFF
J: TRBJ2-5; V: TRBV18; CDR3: CASSDQETQYF
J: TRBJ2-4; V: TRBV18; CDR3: CASSPGTANENIQYF
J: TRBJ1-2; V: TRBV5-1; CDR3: CASSLAGGKFYTF
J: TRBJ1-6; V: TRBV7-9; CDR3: CASSMTAPGGQSPLHF
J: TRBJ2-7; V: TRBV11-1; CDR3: CASSLHPAYEQYF
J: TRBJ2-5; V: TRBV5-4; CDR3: CASSLEAGTGGVTQYF
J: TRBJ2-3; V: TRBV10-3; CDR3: CAIKSLTSADTQYF
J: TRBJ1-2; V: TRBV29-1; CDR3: CSVEWFGGGYTF
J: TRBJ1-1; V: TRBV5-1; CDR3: CASSRRSSDLNTEAFF
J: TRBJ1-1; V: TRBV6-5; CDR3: CASSRQGGGTEAFF
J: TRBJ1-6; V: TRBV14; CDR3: CASRQVDNSPLHF
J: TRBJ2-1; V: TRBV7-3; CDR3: CASSVTHRRLAGGRNEQFF
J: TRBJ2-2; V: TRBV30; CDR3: CAWTPGSLLGELFF
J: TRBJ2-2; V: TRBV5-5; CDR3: CASSSDNRYTGELFF
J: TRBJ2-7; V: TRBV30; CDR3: CAWSVWRGSRNYEQYF
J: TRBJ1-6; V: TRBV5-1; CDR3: CASSTTPGTGDNSPLHF
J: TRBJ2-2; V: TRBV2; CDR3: CASIGGELFF
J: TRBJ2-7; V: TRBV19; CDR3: CASKFQGTGVYEQYF
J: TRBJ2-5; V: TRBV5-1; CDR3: CASSFSQETQYF
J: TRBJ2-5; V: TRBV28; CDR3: CASRPPGTIRTQYF
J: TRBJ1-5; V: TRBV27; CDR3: CASSPTQVTNQPQHF
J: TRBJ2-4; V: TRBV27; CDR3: CASSLRQGNIQYF
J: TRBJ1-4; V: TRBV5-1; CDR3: CASSPSTENEKLFF